This note documents a single TCR beta chain sequence. The antigen is unknown. This CDR3 is 12 amino acids long. Deletions cut 1 base from V and 2 bases from J, with 3 bases between. The germline gives CDR1 SGHTA, CDR2 FQGTGA. These data originate in a study of shared clonotypes between healthy human individuals. Notes on the study in general: The study drew on few donors, limiting represented genetic and exposure-history diversity. Donor clonotype sharing was expected to depend on sequencing depth.

It was CD45RO-negative cells, positively selected for CCR7, that made up naive CD8 cells, with terminally differentiated effector memory CD45RA+ cells excluded. The repertoire was sequenced with immunoSEQ multiplex PCR; TCRdb's copy has only in-frame clones and lacks some. The sample holds under 700,000 clones; approximately 95% are singletons and the top ten take approximately 0.12%. The V gene is TRBV7-3, the J gene TRBJ2-7; unclear D gene. This TCR was sampled from a young woman in good health. The sequencing sample was made of naive CD8+ T cells sorted from blood. This chain's CDR3 is CASSLIPYEQYF. The CDR3 DNA follows: TGTGCCAGCAGCTTAATCCCCTACGAGCAGTACTTC.